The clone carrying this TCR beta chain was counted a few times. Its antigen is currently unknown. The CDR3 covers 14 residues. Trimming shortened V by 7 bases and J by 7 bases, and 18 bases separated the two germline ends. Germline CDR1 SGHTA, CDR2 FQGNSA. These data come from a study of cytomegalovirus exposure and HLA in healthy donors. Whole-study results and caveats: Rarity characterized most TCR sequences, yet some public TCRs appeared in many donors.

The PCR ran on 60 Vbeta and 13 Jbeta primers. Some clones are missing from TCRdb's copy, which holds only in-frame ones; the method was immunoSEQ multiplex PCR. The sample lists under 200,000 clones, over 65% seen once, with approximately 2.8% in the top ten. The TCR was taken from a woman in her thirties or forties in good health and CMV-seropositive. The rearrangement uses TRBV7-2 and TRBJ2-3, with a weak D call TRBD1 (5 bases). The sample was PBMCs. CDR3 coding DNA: TGTGCCAGCATTCTAGGGGTTTCTGGGAATACGCAGTATTTT. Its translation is CASILGVSGNTQYF.